This TCR beta chain was documented in a study of blood T cell repertoires in COVID-19. Study at large: Sites across the United States, Italy and Spain contributed samples from acute and convalescent COVID-19. Sources were T cells, B-cell-depleted T cells, or PBMCs; the material itself was cDNA or gDNA.

Authors' analysis steps: Amplification of reference gene primers was used by the study to estimate nucleated cell counts. Assay used: immunoSEQ multiplex PCR; TCRdb lists only in-frame clones, some missing. That table is the source of V, J and clone size, and D and trimming were worked out from the DNA. Here the sample spans about 120,000 clones, approximately 80% being singletons. This CDR3 region has 13 residues. Germline-derived CDR1 and CDR2 are KGHSH and LQKENI. Trimming shortened V by 2 bases and J by 5 bases, and 6 bases separated the two germline ends. The TCR originated in a woman aged 50 to 60 with acute or convalescent COVID-19. The sequenced material came from peripheral blood. V and J are TRBV18 and TRBJ1-4, with D hard to call. The CDR3: CASSPGENEKLFF. The CDR3 DNA is TGTGCCAGCTCACCAGGGGAGAATGAAAAACTGTTTTTT.